This T cell receptor (beta chain) derives from a study of blood T cell repertoires in COVID-19. Original processing methods: Estimation of nucleated cell counts was performed using reference gene primer amplification. Generated by immunoSEQ multiplex PCR, the TCRdb table keeps only in-frame clones and is missing some. Clone size and the V and J calls come from that table; the DNA yielded D and trimming. The sample shows fewer than 250,000 clones, roughly 80% of them seen only once. Looked up from germline, CDR1 is ENHRY and CDR2 is SYGVKD. The CDR3 is 14 amino acids. V shed 11 bases and J 0 bases; nucleotides not matched to a gene: 7.

Sequencing was done on a sample of peripheral blood. The sequence came from a woman in her thirties or forties with active or convalescent COVID-19. The chain carries TRBV10-3 and TRBJ2-3; 8 positions agree with TRBD1. The CDR3 loop reads CASQDRASTDTQYF. The CDR3 region has the DNA TGTGCCTCCCAGGACAGGGCTAGCACAGATACGCAGTATTTT.